This TCR beta chain is from a study of blood T cell repertoires in COVID-19. For the study at large: Acute-phase and convalescent COVID-19 samples originated in the United States, Italy and Spain. T cells, B-cell-depleted T cells, or PBMCs supplied cDNA or gDNA.

V lost 5 bases and J 6 bases, leaving 10 bases between the germline ends. Germline assignment: CDR1 MDHEN and CDR2 SYDVKM. The CDR3 consists of 13 residues. In the authors' methods: Estimated nucleated cell counts came from reference gene primer amplification. The data were produced by immunoSEQ multiplex PCR, yet TCRdb's version contains in-frame clones alone and is incomplete. The D gene and trimming were derived from the DNA, and the V and J assignments and clone size from that table. In the table there are approximately 200,000 clones, about 87% of which are singletons. This receptor was identified in a woman aged 25 to 39 with acute or convalescent COVID-19. Material for sequencing was peripheral blood. This chain connects TRBV28 to TRBJ1-4; no clear D gene. The CDR3, as DNA: TGTGCCAGCAGTAAGGGAGTTGATGAAAAACTGTTTTTT. This gives the protein CASSKGVDEKLFF.